The 23 T cell receptor beta chains listed next were all sequenced from one sample in a study of blood T cell repertoires in COVID-19. Sequencing was performed with immunoSEQ multiplex PCR; in TCRdb, only in-frame clones are kept and a portion is missing. The data hold roughly 290,000 clones, with over 80% observed a single time. The material sequenced was peripheral blood. These receptors came from a woman between 50 and 59 years old with active or convalescent COVID-19.

CDR3 nucleotides: TGTGCCAGCAGGAGCCGTACTAGCACAGATACGCAGTATTTT. This sequence encodes CASRSRTSTDTQYF. V and J are TRBV6-5 and TRBJ2-3; no clear D gene. Germline loops: CDR1 MNHEY, CDR2 SVGAGI. V was clipped by 6 bases and J by 0 bases, with 10 bases between them. This CDR3 has 14 residues.

The chain combines TRBV19 with TRBJ2-1, with a possible D match to TRBD1 (5 bases). This CDR3 comprises 13 residues. Looked up from germline, CDR1 is LNHDA and CDR2 is SQIVND (reference sequence). V was cut by 6 bases and J by 7 bases, with 13 bases left in between. This chain's CDR3 is CASRKTDKNEQFF. In DNA form, the CDR3 reads TGTGCCAGTAGGAAGACAGACAAGAATGAGCAGTTCTTC.

The J gene is TRBJ1-3, the V gene TRBV7-9; D unresolved. Germline assignment: CDR1 SEHNR and CDR2 FQNEAQ (reference sequence). The CDR3 loop spans 14 amino acids. With 3 bases removed from V and 0 bases from J, the gap between germline ends came to 6 bases. CDR3 DNA sequence: TGTGCCAGCAGCTTCGAGGGCTCTGGAAACACCATATATTTT. Its translation is CASSFEGSGNTIYF.

The chain carries TRBV2 and TRBJ2-2; no clear D. This CDR3 has 13 residues. Germline lookup yields CDR1 SNHLY and CDR2 FYNNEI. Between the trimmed V and J ends, which lost 4 bases and 2 bases, there was a span of 5 bases. The CDR3 loop reads CASSVRNTGELFF. CDR3 DNA sequence: TGTGCCAGCAGTGTTAGAAACACCGGGGAGCTGTTTTTT.

The rearrangement uses TRBV25-1 and TRBJ2-2; no reliable D call. V lost 3 bases to trimming and J lost 1 base, with 3 bases between them. The CDR3 contains 13 residues. CDR1 and CDR2 (germline): MGHDK, SYGVNS. This CDR3 is CASSDRNTGELFF. CDR3 nucleotide sequence: TGTGCCAGCAGTGACAGGAACACCGGGGAGCTGTTTTTT.

The rearrangement links TRBV7-8 to TRBJ1-1; tentative D call: TRBD1 (5 bases). CDR1 SGHVS and CDR2 FQNEAQ come from the germline V gene. The V and J ends lost 1 base and 0 bases respectively, with 9 bases between them. The CDR3 consists of 15 residues. CDR3: CASSLGGDVNTEAFF. The CDR3 DNA follows: TGTGCCAGCAGCTTAGGCGGGGACGTGAACACTGAAGCTTTCTTT.

The chain couples TRBV3-1 (or the pseudogene TRBV3-2) to TRBJ2-5; a weak D match, TRBD2 (5 bases). The CDR3 has 11 amino acids. The ends were cut back, 4 bases at V and 5 bases at J, with 5 bases in the middle. Germline CDR1 and CDR2: LGHDT and YNNKEL (reference sequence). CDR3 in amino acids: CASSPGETQYF. For the CDR3, the DNA is TGTGCCAGCAGCCCGGGGGAGACCCAGTACTTC.

CDR3: CASRQGRVTNEKLFF. CDR3 DNA: TGTGCCAGCAGACAAGGGCGGGTAACTAATGAAAAACTGTTTTTT. The V and J genes are TRBV6-5 and TRBJ1-4; D is ambiguous. The CDR3 spans 15 residues. Trimming pared 6 bases from V and 1 base from J, leaving 12 bases between. The V gene's germline CDR1 is MNHEY and CDR2 SVGAGI.

In DNA, the CDR3 is TGTGCCAGCAGCCAATTGCAGGGGCGCGGTGAAGCTTTCTTT. Translation: CASSQLQGRGEAFF. This rearrangement joins TRBV16 to TRBJ1-1; D is perhaps TRBD1 (6 bases). The CDR3 runs to 14 residues. Trimming shortened V by 1 base and J by 7 bases, and 13 bases separated the two germline ends. Germline values: CDR1 KGHSY, CDR2 FQNENV.

The chain recombines TRBV5-1 with TRBJ2-3, with D possibly TRBD1 on 5 matching bases. This CDR3 contains 15 residues. The V end lost 0 bases, the J end lost 0 bases, and 8 bases lay between the germline ends. Germline CDR1 and CDR2: SGHRS and YFSETQ. CDR3 sequence reads: CASSLGTLSTDTQYF. CDR3 nucleotides: TGCGCCAGCAGCTTGGGGACACTTAGCACAGATACGCAGTATTTT.

The chain is built from TRBV2 and TRBJ2-6, with D possibly being TRBD2 (5 bases). The CDR3 has 17 amino acids. The V gene's germline CDR1 is SNHLY and CDR2 FYNNEI. V was clipped by 3 bases and J by 1 base, with 13 bases between them. Written as DNA, the CDR3 is TGTGCCAGCAGTGACGGGGTCCGAAGGTCTGGGGCCAACGTCCTGACTTTC. This translates into CASSDGVRRSGANVLTF.

CDR3 residues: CATSPGGGGSSTDTQYF. As DNA, the CDR3 is TGTGCCACCAGCCCCGGGGGAGGGGGGTCAAGCACAGATACGCAGTATTTT. The rearrangement joins TRBV24-1 to TRBJ2-3; tentative D call: TRBD2 (7 bases). V shed 7 bases and J shed 0 bases, with 19 bases lying between them. CDR3 length equals 17 residues. Germline V gives CDR1 KGHDR, CDR2 SFDVKD.

J is TRBJ1-1 and V is TRBV2, with D possibly being TRBD1 (6 bases). This CDR3 is built from 14 residues. V was pared by 4 bases and J by 4 bases, with 13 bases between. CDR1 and CDR2 (germline): SNHLY, FYNNEI. CDR3 sequence: CASSGTVPRTEAFF. The CDR3 DNA follows: TGTGCCAGCAGTGGGACAGTTCCCCGCACTGAAGCTTTCTTT.

CDR3 protein: CASTTTGEASGNTIYF. DNA of the CDR3: TGTGCCAGCACGACCACAGGGGAGGCATCCGGAAACACCATATATTTT. V usage is TRBV28 and J usage is TRBJ1-3, with 7 bases aligning to TRBD1. V shed 7 bases, J shed 4 bases, and the junction held 13 bases outside the gene matches. The CDR3 runs to 16 residues. CDR1 is MDHEN, CDR2 SYDVKM, per germline.

Here the CDR3 reads CAISESAGGRSYEQYF. The CDR3 DNA follows: TGTGCCATCAGTGAGTCGGCGGGAGGGAGATCCTACGAGCAGTACTTC. The V and J genes are TRBV10-3 and TRBJ2-7; 9 bases agree with TRBD2. Unmatched junction bases numbered 4, after V lost 0 bases and J lost 1 base. This CDR3 region has 16 residues. CDR1 is ENHRY, CDR2 SYGVKD, per germline.

The V gene is TRBV19, the J gene TRBJ1-1; no clear D. CDR3 size: 13 residues. Trimming removed 2 bases at V and 4 bases at J, with 8 bases between. Germline-derived CDR1 and CDR2 are LNHDA and SQIVND (reference sequence). The CDR3 here is CASSISLVTEAFF. The CDR3 coding sequence is TGTGCCAGTAGTATATCCCTCGTCACTGAAGCTTTCTTT.

The genes are TRBV4-1 and TRBJ2-1; TRBD2 aligns across 8 bases. Germline CDR1 reads MGHRA; CDR2 reads YSYEKL. V shed 1 base and J 3 bases; nucleotides not matched to a gene: 11. The CDR3 covers 18 residues. The CDR3 DNA is TGCGCCAGCAGCCAAGTAGGTCTGAGCGGGAGACGCTACAATGAGCAGTTCTTC. Protein product: CASSQVGLSGRRYNEQFF.

This clone occurred a few times. This sequence joins TRBV5-4 and TRBJ1-2; the match to TRBD1 covers 7 bases. The CDR3 length is 15 residues. CDR1 is SGHNT, CDR2 YYREEE, per germline (reference sequence). V lost 0 bases to trimming and J lost 4 bases; unmatched junction nucleotides: 6. This CDR3 reads CASSLAVGQSYGYTF. CDR3 DNA sequence: TGTGCCAGCAGCTTGGCGGTGGGACAGAGCTATGGCTACACCTTC.

The genes are TRBV27 and TRBJ2-1; TRBD1 aligns across 7 bases. Losses at the gene ends were 4 bases for V and 3 bases for J; bases not matched to a gene: 6. Germline lookup yields CDR1 MNHEY and CDR2 SMNVEV (reference sequence). There are 15 residues in the CDR3. CDR3 DNA sequence: TGTGCCAGCAGTTACTCCGGGACAGACTACAATGAGCAGTTCTTC. Its protein product is CASSYSGTDYNEQFF.

This sequence joins TRBV2 and TRBJ1-1; D is ambiguous. In germline, CDR1 is SNHLY, CDR2 FYNNEI. The CDR3 consists of 15 residues. V lost 0 bases to trimming and J lost 8 bases, with 16 bases between them. Here the CDR3 reads CASSEALPSYSEAFF. In DNA, the CDR3 is TGTGCCAGCAGTGAAGCGCTTCCCTCCTATTCGGAAGCTTTCTTT.

The V gene is TRBV5-1, the J gene TRBJ2-5; 14 bases agree with TRBD2. Germline loops: CDR1 SGHRS, CDR2 YFSETQ. This CDR3 spans 18 amino acids. J lost 2 bases, V lost 4 bases, and 10 bases had no gene match. This CDR3 is CASSPGLAGGPPQETQYF. The CDR3 region has the DNA TGCGCCAGCAGCCCAGGACTAGCGGGAGGCCCACCTCAAGAGACCCAGTACTTC.

V and J are TRBV9 and TRBJ2-7; 7 bases are a match to TRBD1. Germline V CDR1 and CDR2: SGDLS, YYNGEE. The CDR3 has 14 amino acids. Germline trimming cut 3 bases from V and 3 bases from J; bases unmatched to any gene: 6. CDR3 sequence (DNA): TGTGCCAGCAGCGCGACAGGGCAGCACTACGAGCAGTACTTC. Its protein is CASSATGQHYEQYF.

This rearrangement joins TRBV27 to TRBJ1-5; no reliable D call. The germline V and J ends were trimmed by 0 bases and 7 bases, with 10 bases remaining between them. The CDR3 spans 14 residues. Germline assignment: CDR1 MNHEY and CDR2 SMNVEV (reference sequence). CDR3 in DNA: TGTGCCAGCAGTTTATCCAACAACGTACAGCCCCAGCATTTT. It encodes CASSLSNNVQPQHF.